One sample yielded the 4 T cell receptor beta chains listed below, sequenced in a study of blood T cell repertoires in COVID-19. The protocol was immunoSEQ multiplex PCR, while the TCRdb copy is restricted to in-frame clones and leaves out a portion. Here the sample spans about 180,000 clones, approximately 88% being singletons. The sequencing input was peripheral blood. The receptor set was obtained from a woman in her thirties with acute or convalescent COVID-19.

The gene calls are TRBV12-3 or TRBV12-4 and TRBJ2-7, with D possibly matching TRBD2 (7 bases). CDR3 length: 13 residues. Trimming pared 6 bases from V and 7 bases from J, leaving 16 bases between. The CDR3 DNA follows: TGTGCCAGCAGCCTCGGGGGGCCTAGGGAGCAGTACTTC. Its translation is CASSLGGPREQYF.

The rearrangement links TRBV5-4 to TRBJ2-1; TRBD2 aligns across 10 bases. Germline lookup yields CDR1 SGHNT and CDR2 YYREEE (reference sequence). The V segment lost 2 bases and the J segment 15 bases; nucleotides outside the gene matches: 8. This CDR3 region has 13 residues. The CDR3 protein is CASSFGTSVQLFF. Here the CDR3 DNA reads TGTGCCAGCAGCTTCGGGACTAGCGTTCAGTTGTTCTTC.

Here the CDR3 DNA reads TGTGCCGTACAGGCCGTTTTTGACAATGAGCAGTTCTTC. It specifies CAVQAVFDNEQFF. This chain uses TRBV19 with TRBJ2-1, with D tentatively TRBD1 (5 bases). The germline gives CDR1 LNHDA, CDR2 SQIVND (reference sequence). V was trimmed by 11 bases and J by 5 bases, leaving 16 bases between them. This CDR3 region has 13 residues.

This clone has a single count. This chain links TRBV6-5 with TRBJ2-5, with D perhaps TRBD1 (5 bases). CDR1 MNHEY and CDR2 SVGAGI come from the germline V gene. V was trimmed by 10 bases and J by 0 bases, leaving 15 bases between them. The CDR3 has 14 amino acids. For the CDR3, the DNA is TGTGCCACTACCTGGGGCCCGTACCAAGAGACCCAGTACTTC. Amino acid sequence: CATTWGPYQETQYF.